A single sample gave rise to the 31 T cell receptor beta chains below, sequenced in a study of blood T cell repertoires in COVID-19. Data came from immunoSEQ multiplex PCR; TCRdb stores just in-frame clones and leaves some out. Of 150,000 or so clones in the sample, more than 75% were seen once. The sample taken for sequencing was peripheral blood. These receptor sequences come from a man aged 60 to 75 with active or convalescent COVID-19.

The chain recombines TRBV3-1 (or the pseudogene TRBV3-2) with TRBJ1-1; no definite D call. Per germline, CDR1 LGHDT and CDR2 YNNKEL (reference sequence). Trimming pared 6 bases from V and 1 base from J, leaving 9 bases between. The CDR3 is made up of 13 amino acids. The chain's CDR3 is CASRPLGNTEAFF. In nucleotides, the CDR3 is TGTGCCAGCAGGCCACTAGGGAACACTGAAGCTTTCTTT.

This clone was observed a handful of times. This sequence joins TRBV10-3 and TRBJ2-1; 7 bases fit TRBD2. Losses at the gene ends were 5 bases for V and 0 bases for J; bases not matched to a gene: 4. Per the germline V gene, CDR1 is ENHRY and CDR2 is SYGVKD. The CDR3 is made up of 15 amino acids. In DNA, the CDR3 is TGTGCCATCAGTATACTAGCGAGCTCCTACAATGAGCAGTTCTTC. Protein sequence: CAISILASSYNEQFF.

J is TRBJ2-1 and V is TRBV6-5, with D possibly TRBD1 on 5 matching bases. In germline, CDR1 is MNHEY, CDR2 SVGAGI. Trimming took 10 bases from V and 7 from J, leaving 17 bases between them. The CDR3 spans 13 residues. CDR3 sequence: CATNRGLGNEQFF. Here the CDR3 DNA reads TGTGCCACCAATAGGGGCCTTGGAAATGAGCAGTTCTTC.

The chain is built from TRBV2 and TRBJ1-2; 7 bases align to TRBD1. Per the germline V gene, CDR1 is SNHLY and CDR2 is FYNNEI. V trimming: 5 bases; J trimming: 7 bases; junction bases outside the gene matches: 13. The CDR3 has 15 amino acids. In nucleotides, the CDR3 is TGTGCCAGCAGTTTAAACTTAGGGGGCGCGGGTGGCTACACCTTC. This codes for CASSLNLGGAGGYTF.

The chain is built from TRBV19 and TRBJ2-1; no firm D call. The V end was cut by 4 bases, the J end by 7 bases, with 17 bases between. Germline loops: CDR1 LNHDA, CDR2 SQIVND (reference sequence). The CDR3 length is 15 residues. Written as DNA, the CDR3 is TGTGCCAGTAGTACCGTTCAGGTCGGCCGAAATGAGCAGTTCTTC. Protein product: CASSTVQVGRNEQFF. The full variable domain, in which reference TRBV19 and TRBJ2-1 provide the parts outside the CDR3, is DGGITQSPKYLFRKEGQNVTLSCEQNLNHDAMYWYRQDPGQGLRLIYYSQIVNDFQKGDIAEGYSVSREKKESFPLTVTSAQKNPTAFYLCASSTVQVGRNEQFFGPGTRLTVL.

V and J are TRBV30 and TRBJ1-6; D is possibly TRBD1 (6 bases). The V gene's germline CDR1 is GTSNPN and CDR2 SVGIG (reference sequence). Trimming took off 4 bases at V and 6 bases at J, with 16 bases between the two ends. The CDR3 has 15 amino acids. The CDR3 DNA is TGTGCCTGGACCCCCCAGGGCAGGGGTAATTCACCCCTCCACTTT. Translated, it gives CAWTPQGRGNSPLHF. Complete variable domain (other parts from reference TRBV30 and TRBJ1-6): SQTIHQWPATLVQPVGSPLSLECTVEGTSNPNLYWYRQAAGRGLQLLFYSVGIGQISSEVPQNLSASRPQDRQFILSSKKLLLSDSGFYLCAWTPQGRGNSPLHFGNGTRLTVT.

In its sample, this clone was seen once. The genes are TRBV6-2 or TRBV6-3 and TRBJ2-6; tentative D call: TRBD1 (6 bases). CDR3 length: 17 residues. Trimming took off 4 bases at V and 1 base at J, with 14 bases between the two ends. The germline gives CDR1 MNHEY, CDR2 SVGEGT. The CDR3 reads CASSSPGVPSGANVLTF. The CDR3 bases are TGTGCCAGCAGTTCGCCAGGGGTCCCTTCTGGGGCCAACGTCCTGACTTTC.

This clone was counted a few times. V is TRBV5-1 and J is TRBJ2-7, with a tentative D call TRBD2 (6 bases). Per the germline V gene, CDR1 is SGHRS and CDR2 is YFSETQ. CDR3 length equals 15 residues. Trimming left V 0 bases short and J 5 bases short, with 15 bases between. Written as DNA, the CDR3 is TGCGCCAGCAGCTTGGCCGACCGGGAGAGGGACGAGCAGTACTTC. Translated: CASSLADRERDEQYF.

The chain is built from TRBV27 and TRBJ2-7, with 13 bases that match TRBD2. V shed 5 bases and J 7 bases; nucleotides not matched to a gene: 8. The CDR3 spans 15 residues. Germline V gives CDR1 MNHEY, CDR2 SMNVEV (reference sequence). The chain's CDR3 is CASSLGLAGVSEQYF. The CDR3 nucleotides are TGTGCCAGCAGTCTAGGACTAGCGGGAGTCAGTGAGCAGTACTTC.

The CDR3 nucleotides are TGTGCCAGCAGCCCCAGGGAAGGCACTGAAGCTTTCTTT. Its protein is CASSPREGTEAFF. The rearrangement joins TRBV12-3 or TRBV12-4 to TRBJ1-1; D possibly corresponds to TRBD1 (5 bases). V was cut by 6 bases and J by 4 bases, with 12 bases left in between. CDR3 length: 13 amino acids.

The rearrangement links TRBV29-1 to TRBJ1-1; D is undetermined. The CDR3 consists of 12 residues. Germline V gene data show CDR1 as SQVTM and CDR2 as ANQGSEA. V lost 5 bases, J lost 1 base, and 8 bases lay in between. The CDR3 reads CSVREGNTEAFF. In DNA form, the CDR3 reads TGCAGCGTTCGTGAGGGGAACACTGAAGCTTTCTTT. Together with reference TRBV29-1 and TRBJ1-1, the CDR3 gives the full variable domain: SAVISQKPSRDICQRGTSLTIQCQVDSQVTMMFWYRQQPGQSLTLIATANQGSEATYESGFVIDKFPISRPNLTFSTLTVSNMSPEDSSIYLCSVREGNTEAFFGQGTRLTVV.

This clone was detected once. The chain recombines TRBV10-2 with TRBJ2-7; 9 bases fit TRBD1. CDR1 WSHSY and CDR2 SAAADI come from the germline V gene. This CDR3 comprises 14 residues. The V gene end was trimmed by 5 bases and the J gene end by 4 bases; junction bases not matched to a gene: 6. CDR3 DNA: TGCGCCAGCAGTCTCGGGACAGGGATGTACGAGCAGTACTTC. This gives the protein CASSLGTGMYEQYF.

The CDR3 protein is CAWSRGREVEQYF. The CDR3 DNA reads TGTGCCTGGAGTCGGGGGCGGGAGGTCGAGCAGTACTTC. The chain couples TRBV30 to TRBJ2-7; 8 bases match TRBD2. The CDR3 runs to 13 residues. Germline trimming cut 2 bases from V and 6 bases from J; bases unmatched to any gene: 6. Germline V gene sequence: CDR1 GTSNPN, CDR2 SVGIG (reference sequence).

V gene TRBV27 combines with J gene TRBJ1-5; D not certain. Per the germline V gene, CDR1 is MNHEY and CDR2 is SMNVEV (reference sequence). The V end lost 1 base, the J end lost 7 bases, and 8 bases lay between the germline ends. The CDR3 covers 13 residues. The CDR3 loop is CASSLWSGQPQHF. The CDR3 DNA follows: TGTGCCAGCAGTTTATGGTCAGGACAGCCCCAGCATTTT.

This chain's CDR3 is CATSDFGGNEQFF. The CDR3 bases are TGTGCCACCAGTGATTTCGGGGGCAATGAGCAGTTCTTC. J is TRBJ2-1 and V is TRBV24-1; a possible D gene is TRBD2 (6 bases). The germline V gene has CDR1 KGHDR and CDR2 SFDVKD. V was clipped by 1 base and J by 6 bases, with 6 bases between them. The CDR3 length is 13 residues.

The genes are TRBV19 and TRBJ1-1, with 7 bases identical to TRBD1. The CDR3 spans 15 residues. V trimming: 1 base; J trimming: 2 bases; junction bases outside the gene matches: 4. CDR1 LNHDA and CDR2 SQIVND come from the germline V gene (reference sequence). CDR3 residues: CASSIAGQANTEAFF. The CDR3 nucleotides are TGTGCCAGTAGTATAGCCGGACAGGCCAACACTGAAGCTTTCTTT.

This rearrangement joins TRBV3-1 (or the pseudogene TRBV3-2) to TRBJ1-2, with D perhaps TRBD1 (6 bases). Per germline, CDR1 LGHDT and CDR2 YNNKEL (reference sequence). The CDR3 length is 13 residues. Trimming took off 1 base at V and 5 bases at J, with 8 bases between the two ends. The CDR3 loop is CASSQGQEYGYTF. CDR3 DNA sequence: TGTGCCAGCAGCCAAGGACAGGAATATGGCTACACCTTC.

In its sample, this clone was seen once. The rearrangement joins TRBV5-4 to TRBJ2-1, with 12 bases lining up with TRBD2. This CDR3 has 15 amino acids. Germline CDR1 is SGHNT and CDR2 is YYREEE (reference sequence). V was clipped by 5 bases and J by 6 bases; unmatched bases: 6. The CDR3 region is CASRLAGGSGNEQFF. The CDR3, as DNA: TGTGCCAGCAGGCTAGCGGGGGGGTCGGGCAATGAGCAGTTCTTC.

Regarding this clone: Without the conserved terminal phenylalanine or tryptophan, this CDR3 likely stems from a read error. Because the CDR3's place on the DNA is in doubt, the DNA is left out and the CDR3 is given as listed by TCRdb. The J gene is TRBJ2-7, the V gene TRBV2; the DNA was not used to check the table's D call, TRBD1. Germline V gene lookup returns CDR1 SNHLY and CDR2 FYNNEI. The CDR3 contains 14 residues when both ends are counted. This chain's CDR3 is CASSEQGQGALWGL.

This clone appeared once. The gene calls are TRBV6-1 and TRBJ1-6; D remains ambiguous. Trimming cost V 2 bases and J 10 bases, with 9 bases left between them. This CDR3 has 13 amino acids. The germline V gene encodes CDR1 MNHNS and CDR2 SASEGT. The CDR3 DNA is TGTGCCAGCAGTGAAAAGGGAGGCTCACCCCTCCACTTT. Protein sequence: CASSEKGGSPLHF.

The chain recombines TRBV19 with TRBJ2-2; 10 nucleotides agree with TRBD1. This CDR3 comprises 15 residues. V trimming: 9 bases; J trimming: 5 bases; junction bases outside the gene matches: 9. The germline V gene has CDR1 LNHDA and CDR2 SQIVND (reference sequence). Here the CDR3 DNA reads TGTGCCAGCATGACCGGGACAGGGGTAACCGGGGAGCTGTTTTTT. Its translation: CASMTGTGVTGELFF.

This clone showed up just a few times. The chain carries TRBV7-2 and TRBJ2-7; possible D gene TRBD2, 5 bases. V gave up 5 bases and J gave up 4 bases, with 18 bases separating them. CDR3 size: 15 residues. In germline, CDR1 is SGHTA, CDR2 FQGNSA. In DNA form, the CDR3 reads TGTGCCAGCAGCCTCCATCGGCTAGCCGGTTACGAGCAGTACTTC. Residues: CASSLHRLAGYEQYF.

The chain uses TRBV19 and TRBJ2-1; possible D gene TRBD2, 6 bases. The CDR3 is 15 amino acids. The germline V gene encodes CDR1 LNHDA and CDR2 SQIVND (reference sequence). V was trimmed by 3 bases and J by 3 bases, leaving 12 bases between them. CDR3 protein: CASSMEGLHYNEQFF. As DNA, the CDR3 is TGTGCCAGTAGTATGGAGGGACTCCACTACAATGAGCAGTTCTTC.

The V call is TRBV2, the J call TRBJ2-2; 9 nucleotides match TRBD2. Germline loops: CDR1 SNHLY, CDR2 FYNNEI. Losses at the gene ends were 2 bases for V and 4 bases for J; bases not matched to a gene: 2. The CDR3 runs 15 residues. This CDR3 reads CASSELAGSTGELFF. The CDR3 bases are TGTGCCAGCAGTGAACTAGCGGGATCCACCGGGGAGCTGTTTTTT.

The chain joins TRBV7-9 to TRBJ2-1; 8 bases are shared with TRBD1. This CDR3 has 16 amino acids. Germline CDR1 reads SEHNR; CDR2 reads FQNEAQ (reference sequence). J gave up 2 bases and V 1 base, and 4 bases lay outside the gene matches. As DNA, the CDR3 is TGTGCCAGCAGCTTAGTGGGACAGGCGACCTACAATGAGCAGTTCTTC. Residues: CASSLVGQATYNEQFF.

The chain combines TRBV18 with TRBJ1-4, with D possibly matching TRBD1 (5 bases). V was cut by 0 bases and J by 4 bases, with 6 bases left in between. CDR3 length: 14 residues. Germline CDR1 reads KGHSH; CDR2 reads LQKENI. CDR3 sequence reads: CASSPPGDNEKLFF. The CDR3 DNA is TGTGCCAGCTCACCACCAGGGGATAATGAAAAACTGTTTTTT.

The V and J genes are TRBV13 and TRBJ2-1; D is possibly TRBD2 (5 bases). Trimming took 3 bases from V and 4 from J, leaving 13 bases between them. Germline CDR1 PRHDT, CDR2 FYEKMQ (reference sequence). The CDR3 is made up of 15 amino acids. The chain's CDR3 is CASSFGLRRYNEQFF. CDR3 in DNA: TGTGCCAGCAGCTTCGGACTCCGGCGATACAATGAGCAGTTCTTC.

The V gene is TRBV6-2 or TRBV6-3, the J gene TRBJ1-2; possibly TRBD1 for D (6 bases). Between the trimmed V and J ends, which lost 1 base and 4 bases, there was a span of 13 bases. The CDR3 sequence is 15 residues long. Germline V gene lookup returns CDR1 MNHEY and CDR2 SVGEGT. CDR3 sequence (DNA): TGTGCCAGCAGTTACTTCAGGACAGCTTTCTATGGCTACACCTTC. The encoded protein is CASSYFRTAFYGYTF.

The gene calls are TRBV18 and TRBJ1-1; D is perhaps TRBD1 (5 bases). V was trimmed by 3 bases and J by 7 bases, leaving 12 bases between them. The CDR3 length is 13 residues. Germline values: CDR1 KGHSH, CDR2 LQKENI. The CDR3 DNA is TGTGCCAGCTCACCCGGCTTAGACAGTGAAGCTTTCTTT. This gives the protein CASSPGLDSEAFF.

This clone was observed a single time. The genes are TRBV6-1 and TRBJ2-7, with a weak D call TRBD1 (5 bases). The CDR3 is 15 residues long. In germline, CDR1 is MNHNS, CDR2 SASEGT. Between the trimmed V and J ends, which lost 2 bases and 3 bases, there was a span of 14 bases. The chain's CDR3 is CASSESPLDSYEQYF. CDR3 in DNA: TGTGCCAGCAGTGAATCTCCCCTCGACAGCTACGAGCAGTACTTC.

The chain recombines TRBV14 with TRBJ2-1, with TRBD2 matching 11 bases. Trimming at V came to 4 bases and at J to 6 bases, leaving 8 bases not matched to a gene. There are 16 residues in the CDR3. Germline V gene lookup returns CDR1 SGHDN and CDR2 FVKESK. This CDR3 reads CASSRGSGGARNEQFF. The CDR3 bases are TGTGCCAGCAGCCGGGGTAGCGGGGGGGCCCGCAATGAGCAGTTCTTC.